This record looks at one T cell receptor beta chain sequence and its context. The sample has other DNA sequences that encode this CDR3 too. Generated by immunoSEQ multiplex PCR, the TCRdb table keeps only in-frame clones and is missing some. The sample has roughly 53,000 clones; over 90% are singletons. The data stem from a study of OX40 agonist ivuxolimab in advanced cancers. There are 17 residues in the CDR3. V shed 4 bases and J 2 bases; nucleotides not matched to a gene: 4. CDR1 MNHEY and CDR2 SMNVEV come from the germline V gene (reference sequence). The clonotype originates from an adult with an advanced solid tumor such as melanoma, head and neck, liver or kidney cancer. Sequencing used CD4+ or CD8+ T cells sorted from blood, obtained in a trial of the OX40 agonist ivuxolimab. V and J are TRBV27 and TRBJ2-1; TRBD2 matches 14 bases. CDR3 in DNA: TGTGCCAGCAGTTCAGGACTAGCGGGAGGCACCTACAATGAGCAGTTCTTC. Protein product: CASSSGLAGGTYNEQFF.